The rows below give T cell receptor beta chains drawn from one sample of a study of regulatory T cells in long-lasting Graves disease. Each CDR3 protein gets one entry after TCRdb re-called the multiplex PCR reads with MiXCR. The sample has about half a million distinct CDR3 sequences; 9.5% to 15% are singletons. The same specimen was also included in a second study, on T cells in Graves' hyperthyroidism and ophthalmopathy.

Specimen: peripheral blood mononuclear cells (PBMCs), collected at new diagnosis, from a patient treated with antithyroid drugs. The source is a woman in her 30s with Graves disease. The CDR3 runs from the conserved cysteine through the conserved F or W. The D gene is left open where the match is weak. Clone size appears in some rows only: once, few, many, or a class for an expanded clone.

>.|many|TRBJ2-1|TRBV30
TGTGCCTGGTGTTTGGGACCGTGGGGTGAGCAGTTCTTC
CAWCLGPWGEQFF
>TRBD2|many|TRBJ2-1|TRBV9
TGTGCCAGCAGCCCGAGGACTAGCGGGAGTGAAAATGAGCAGTTCTTC
CASSPRTSGSENEQFF
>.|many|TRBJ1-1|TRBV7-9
TGTGCCAGCAGCTTAGTTAGGAATCGGCGGCAGGGTTACACTGAAGCTTTCTTT
CASSLVRNRRQGYTEAFF
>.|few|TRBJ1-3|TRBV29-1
TGCAGCGTTGAGGGATCTGGAAACACCATATATTTT
CSVEGSGNTIYF
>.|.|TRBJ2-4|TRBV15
TGTGCCACCAGCAGAGATCTCGGGGGTGACATTCAGTACTTC
CATSRDLGGDIQYF
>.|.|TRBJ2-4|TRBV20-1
TGCAGTGCCACGGTCGCAGGAGGACACAAACTCTTC
CSATVAGGHKLF
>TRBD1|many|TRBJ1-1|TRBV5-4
TGTGCCAGCAGCTTGGACAGGGGAGGGAACACTGAAGCTTTCTTT
CASSLDRGGNTEAFF
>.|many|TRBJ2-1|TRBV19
TGTGCCAGTAGTATAGGTCCCCTTGAGCACAATGAGCAGTTCTTC
CASSIGPLEHNEQFF
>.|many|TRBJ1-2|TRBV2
TGTGCCAGCAGCCCAGACAGTCAAGATGGCTACACCTTC
CASSPDSQDGYTF
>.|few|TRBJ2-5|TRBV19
TGTGCCAGTAGTATTTGGGGAGAGACCCAGTACTTC
CASSIWGETQYF
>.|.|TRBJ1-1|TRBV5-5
TGTGCCAGCAGCTTGAGTCAAGCGACTGAAGCTTTCTTT
CASSLSQATEAFF
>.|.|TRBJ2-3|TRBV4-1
TGCGCCAGCAACCCTCAGGCGGGACCTAGCACAGATACGCAGTATTTT
CASNPQAGPSTDTQYF
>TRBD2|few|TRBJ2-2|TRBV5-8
TGTGCCAGCAGTGCCGGGACTAGCGGGAGTGCCGGGGAGCTGTTTTTT
CASSAGTSGSAGELFF
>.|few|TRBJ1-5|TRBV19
TGTGCCAGTAGTATATGGGAATTGTACAGACTCAATCAGCCCCAGCATTTT
CASSIWELYRLNQPQHF
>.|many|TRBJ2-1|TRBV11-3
TGTGCCAGCAGCTACTCTAGCGAGAACTACAATGAGCAGTTCTTC
CASSYSSENYNEQFF
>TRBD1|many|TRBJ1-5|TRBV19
TGTGCCAGTAGTATGGGACAGGGTAAAGAAAACCAGCCCCAGCATTTT
CASSMGQGKENQPQHF
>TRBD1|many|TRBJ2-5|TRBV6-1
TGTGCCGGTACACAGGGGGCGCAGGAGACCCAGTACTTC
CAGTQGAQETQYF
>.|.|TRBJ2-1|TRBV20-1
TGCAGTGCTAGCGTGCCTAGGGGAAGGGATGAGCAGTTCTTC
CSASVPRGRDEQFF
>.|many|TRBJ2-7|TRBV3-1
TGTGCCAGCAGCCATGGGCAGGGGCCAAACGAGCAGTACTTC
CASSHGQGPNEQYF
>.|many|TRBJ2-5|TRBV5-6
TGTGCCAGCAGCTTGGAGTTTGGGGGGCATTACTTC
CASSLEFGGHYF
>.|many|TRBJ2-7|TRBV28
TGTGCCAGCAGTTTGCCTGGACCCTACGAGCAGTACTTC
CASSLPGPYEQYF
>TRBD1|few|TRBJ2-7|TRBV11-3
TGTGCCAGCAGCCGGACAGGGGAGGGCGAGCAGTACTTC
CASSRTGEGEQYF
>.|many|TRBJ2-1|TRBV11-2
TGTGCCAGCAGCCAACGTCGGGGGAACAATGAGCAGTTCTTC
CASSQRRGNNEQFF
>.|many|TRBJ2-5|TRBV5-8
TGTGCCAGCAGCCCCCCCCAAGAGAGGGGGACCCAGTACTTC
CASSPPQERGTQYF
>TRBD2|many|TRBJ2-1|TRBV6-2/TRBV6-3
TGTGCCAGCAGTTACTCCTTTCGTAGTCTAGCGGGATCTGAGCAGTTCTTC
CASSYSFRSLAGSEQFF
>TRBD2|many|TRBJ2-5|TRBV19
TGTGCCAGTAGTTGGGGACTAGCAGAAGAGACCCAGTACTTC
CASSWGLAEETQYF
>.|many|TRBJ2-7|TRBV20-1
TGCAGTGCTATCGCCGGGACCTCAGACTACGAGCAGTACTTC
CSAIAGTSDYEQYF
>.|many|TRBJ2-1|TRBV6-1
TGTGCCAGCAGTGAAGCCATATTAGGGGTGCAGTTCTTC
CASSEAILGVQFF
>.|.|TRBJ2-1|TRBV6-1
TGTGCCAGCAGTGAATTGCCGGCCGGAGAGCAGTTCTTC
CASSELPAGEQFF
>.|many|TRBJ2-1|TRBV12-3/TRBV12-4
TGTGCCAGCAGCTTCAGCAGGAACAATGAGCAGTTCTTC
CASSFSRNNEQFF
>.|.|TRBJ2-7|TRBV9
TGTGCCAGCAGCTTACTCGCGGATCGATCCTACGAGCAGTACTTC
CASSLLADRSYEQYF
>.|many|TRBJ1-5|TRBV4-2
TGTGCCAGCAGCCAAGAAAGGGTTGGGCAGCCCCAGCATTTT
CASSQERVGQPQHF
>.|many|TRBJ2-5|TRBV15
TGTGCCACCAGCAGAGTCAGGAGGGGCAGTCAAGAGACCCAGTACTTC
CATSRVRRGSQETQYF
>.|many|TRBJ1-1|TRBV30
TGTGCCTCTCAACCCAGGGGGAACACTGAAGCTTTCTTT
CASQPRGNTEAFF
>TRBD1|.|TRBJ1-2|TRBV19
TGTGCCAGTAGTAAACGAGGGACAGATGGCTACACCTTC
CASSKRGTDGYTF
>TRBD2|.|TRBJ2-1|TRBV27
TGTGCCAGCAGTAGAAGCGGGAGTTGGAATGAGCAGTTCTTC
CASSRSGSWNEQFF
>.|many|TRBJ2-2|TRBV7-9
TGTGCCAGCAGCTCACAGGGCCCTACTCCTCGCTCCACCGGGGAGCTGTTTTTT
CASSSQGPTPRSTGELFF
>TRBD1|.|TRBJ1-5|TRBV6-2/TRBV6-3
TGTGCCAGCAGTGACGAGACAGGGATTGGTATGACCAATCAGCCCCAGCATTTT
CASSDETGIGMTNQPQHF
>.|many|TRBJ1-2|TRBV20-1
TGCAGTGCTAGAGAGGGGGGGTACGGGCATGGCTACACCTTC
CSAREGGYGHGYTF
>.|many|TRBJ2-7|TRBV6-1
TGTGCCAGCAGAATACAGGGAGGCTACGAGCAGTACTTC
CASRIQGGYEQYF